These 8 T cell receptor beta chains came from one sample sequenced in a study of CD8+CD57+ T cells in acquired aplastic anemia. Whoever was chosen for sequencing had shown CD8+CD57+ cell expansion by flow cytometry. Profiles of TCR beta VDJ and CDR3 were generated from a genomic DNA template. TCRdb fed the reads into MiXCR, producing one record per CDR3 protein. This table has around 150,000 distinct CDR3 sequences, 40% to 50% appearing once. Sequencing was done on a sample of sorted CD4+, CD8+, or CD8+CD57+ T cells (not recorded which) from PBMCs. Receptors originate from a human donor with aplastic anemia.

This clonotype was found once. The rearrangement uses TRBV7-2 and TRBJ1-5, with D unresolved. Trimming pared 6 bases from V and 1 base from J, leaving 13 bases between. The CDR3 contains 15 residues. CDR1 is SGHTA, CDR2 FQGNSA, per germline. This CDR3 reads CASSPGVWSNQPQHF. CDR3 coding DNA: TGTGCCAGCAGTCCTGGTGTATGGAGCAATCAGCCCCAGCATTTT.

This clonotype was detected ten times or more. The V gene is TRBV11-3, the J gene TRBJ2-5; possibly TRBD2 for D (6 bases). The V end lost 0 bases, the J end lost 3 bases, and 17 bases lay between the germline ends. The CDR3 sequence is 17 residues long. Looked up from germline, CDR1 is SGHNT and CDR2 is YENEEA. CDR3 in amino acids: CASSLDPYGGGKETQYF. Here the CDR3 DNA reads TGTGCCAGCAGCTTAGACCCTTATGGGGGAGGAAAAGAGACCCAGTACTTC.

The chain recombines TRBV10-2 with TRBJ2-7, with D perhaps being TRBD1 or TRBD2 (5 bases each). V lost 3 bases, J lost 3 bases, and 12 bases lay in between. CDR1 WSHSY and CDR2 SAAADI come from the germline V gene. There are 14 residues in the CDR3. CDR3 protein: CASSESGAGYEQYF. In nucleotides, the CDR3 is TGCGCCAGCAGTGAATCCGGGGCCGGCTACGAGCAGTACTTC.

V and J are TRBV5-4 and TRBJ1-4; 9 bases line up with TRBD1. Looked up from germline, CDR1 is SGHNT and CDR2 is YYREEE (reference sequence). The length of the CDR3 is 15 residues. V trimming: 4 bases; J trimming: 8 bases; junction bases outside the gene matches: 9. This CDR3 is CASSPQQGAFEKLFF. The DNA for the CDR3 is TGTGCCAGCAGCCCCCAACAGGGGGCATTCGAAAAACTGTTTTTT.

This chain uses TRBV3-1 with TRBJ2-6, with a possible D match to TRBD2 (5 bases). CDR3 length: 18 amino acids. V was clipped by 3 bases and J by 4 bases, with 19 bases between them. Germline loops: CDR1 LGHDT, CDR2 YNNKEL (reference sequence). The CDR3 loop reads CASSHQVGVSGGANVLTF. In DNA, the CDR3 is TGTGCCAGCAGCCATCAGGTCGGGGTCTCGGGCGGGGCCAACGTCCTGACTTTC.

This clonotype was detected ten times or more. The V and J genes are TRBV7-7 and TRBJ1-4; 8 bases are a match to TRBD1. There are 14 residues in the CDR3. Trimming took 10 bases from V and 3 from J; bases not matched to a gene: 7. Germline CDR1 is SSHAT and CDR2 is FNYEAQ (reference sequence). Here the CDR3 DNA reads TGTGCCACCGGACAGGGCTCAGCTAATGAAAAACTGTTTTTT. Its translation is CATGQGSANEKLFF.

In its sample, this clonotype was seen once. A much larger clone lies one base from this, so it may be a read error. V and J are TRBV5-1 and TRBJ2-1; 9 bases fit TRBD2. Germline-derived CDR1 and CDR2 are SGHRS and YFSETQ. The CDR3 extends over 16 amino acids. With 0 bases clipped from V and 2 bases from J, the junction kept 3 bases outside the gene matches. The CDR3 sequence is CASSLGTSVTYNEQFF. The CDR3 DNA is TGCGCCAGCAGCTTGGGGACTAGCGTGACCTACAATGAGCAGTTCTTC.

This clonotype was counted ten times or more. This chain connects TRBV11-1 to TRBJ1-2, with 8 bases lining up with TRBD1. J gave up 7 bases and V 1 base, and 2 bases lay outside the gene matches. This CDR3 has 13 amino acids. Germline V gives CDR1 SGHAT, CDR2 FQDESV (reference sequence). In DNA form, the CDR3 reads TGTGCCAGCAGCTTAGGGACAGGGAGTGGCTACACCTTC. Translating gives CASSLGTGSGYTF. Drawing the rest from reference TRBV11-1 and TRBJ1-2, the complete variable domain is EAEVAQSPRYKITEKSQAVAFWCDPISGHATLYWYRQILGQGPELLVQFQDESVVDDSQLPKDRFSAERLKGVDSTLKIQPAELGDSAMYLCASSLGTGSGYTFGSGTRLTVV.